Sequencing of this TCR beta chain was carried out in a study of shared clonotypes between healthy human individuals. Study-wide findings and caveats: When naive CD4 clonotypes were compared across a few donors, 4% to 6.5% were shared.

Genomic DNA of every subset was divided equally among multiple immunoSEQ plates. Repertoires were generated with immunoSEQ multiplex PCR, while TCRdb's copy carries only in-frame clones and drops some. This repertoire shows about 2 million clones, about 95% found once; its top ten account for about 0.13%. From CD4+ cells came CD45RA+ naive and CD45RA-negative memory subsets. With respect to this clone: The antigen is not known.

The CDR3 runs to 15 residues. The V and J ends lost 1 base and 0 bases respectively, with 9 bases between them. The germline CDR1 and CDR2 sequences are MGHDK and SYGVNS. V usage is TRBV25-1 and J usage is TRBJ1-2; D is unresolved. Sequenced: naive CD4+ T cells sorted from blood. The subset: CD45RA+ positively selected. The clonotype comes from a man aged 18 to 30 in good health. CDR3 residues: CASSESGRTNYGYTF. In DNA form, the CDR3 reads TGTGCCAGCAGTGAATCGGGCAGAACTAACTATGGCTACACCTTC.